This T cell receptor beta chain emerged from a study of blood T cell repertoires in COVID-19. This CDR3 has 13 amino acids. Germline V gene data show CDR1 as MDHEN and CDR2 as SYDVKM. V was pared by 8 bases and J by 8 bases, with 18 bases between. Method: immunoSEQ multiplex PCR; TCRdb's copy keeps in-frame clones and lacks some. The sample lists hundreds of thousands of clones; about 87% were seen once. Sequencing input: peripheral blood. This sequence joins TRBV28 and TRBJ1-1, with D possibly being TRBD1 (6 bases). This sequence originates from a woman in her sixties or seventies with COVID-19, enrolled during active disease. Here the CDR3 reads CASADSLNREAFF. The CDR3 DNA sequence: TGTGCCAGCGCGGACAGCTTAAACAGGGAAGCTTTCTTT.